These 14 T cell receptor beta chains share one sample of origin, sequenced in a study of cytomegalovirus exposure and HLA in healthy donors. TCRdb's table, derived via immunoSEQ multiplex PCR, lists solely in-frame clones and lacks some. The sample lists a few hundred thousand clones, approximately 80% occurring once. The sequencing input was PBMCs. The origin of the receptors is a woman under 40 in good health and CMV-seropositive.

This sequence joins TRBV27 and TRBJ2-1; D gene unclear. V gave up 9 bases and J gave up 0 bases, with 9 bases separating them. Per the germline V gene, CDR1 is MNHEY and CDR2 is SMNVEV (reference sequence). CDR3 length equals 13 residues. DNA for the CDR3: TGTGCCAGTGGACCTAGCTCCTACAATGAGCAGTTCTTC. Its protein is CASGPSSYNEQFF.

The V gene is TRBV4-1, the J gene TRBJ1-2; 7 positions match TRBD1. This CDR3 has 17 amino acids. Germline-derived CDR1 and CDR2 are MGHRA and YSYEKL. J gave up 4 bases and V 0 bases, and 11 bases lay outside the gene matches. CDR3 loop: CASSQDERRTGVYGYTF. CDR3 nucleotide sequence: TGCGCCAGCAGCCAAGACGAGAGAAGAACAGGGGTCTATGGCTACACCTTC.

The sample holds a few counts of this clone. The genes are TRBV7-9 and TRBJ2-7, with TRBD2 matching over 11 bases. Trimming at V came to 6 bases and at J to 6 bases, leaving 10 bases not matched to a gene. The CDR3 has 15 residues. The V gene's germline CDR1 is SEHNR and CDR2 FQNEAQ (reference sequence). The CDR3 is CASSYTSGSTREQYF. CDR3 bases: TGTGCCAGCAGTTATACTAGCGGGAGTACTCGCGAGCAGTACTTC. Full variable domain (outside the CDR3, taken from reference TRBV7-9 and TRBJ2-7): DTGVSQNPRHKITKRGQNVTFRCDPISEHNRLYWYRQTLGQGPEFLTYFQNEAQLEKSRLLSDRFSAERPKGSFSTLEIQRTEQGDSAMYLCASSYTSGSTREQYFGPGTRLTVT.

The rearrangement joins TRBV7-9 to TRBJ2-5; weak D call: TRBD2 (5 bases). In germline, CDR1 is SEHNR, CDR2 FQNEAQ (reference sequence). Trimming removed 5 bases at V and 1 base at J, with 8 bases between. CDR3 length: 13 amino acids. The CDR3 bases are TGTGCCAGCAGCACCACTAGCCAAGAGACCCAGTACTTC. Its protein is CASSTTSQETQYF. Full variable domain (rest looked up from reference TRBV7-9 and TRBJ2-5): DTGVSQNPRHKITKRGQNVTFRCDPISEHNRLYWYRQTLGQGPEFLTYFQNEAQLEKSRLLSDRFSAERPKGSFSTLEIQRTEQGDSAMYLCASSTTSQETQYFGPGTRLLVL.

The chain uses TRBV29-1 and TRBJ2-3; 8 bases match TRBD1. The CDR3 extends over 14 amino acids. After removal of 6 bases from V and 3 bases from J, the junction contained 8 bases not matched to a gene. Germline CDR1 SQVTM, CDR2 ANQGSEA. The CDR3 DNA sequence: TGCAGCGTGGTCTGGGACAGGTCAACAGATACGCAGTATTTT. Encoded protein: CSVVWDRSTDTQYF.

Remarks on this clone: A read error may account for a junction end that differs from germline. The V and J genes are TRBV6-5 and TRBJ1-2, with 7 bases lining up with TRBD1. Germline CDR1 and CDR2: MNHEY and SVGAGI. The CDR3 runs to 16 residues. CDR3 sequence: CASSYFLRDSNYGYTF. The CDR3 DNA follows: TGTGCCAGCAGCTACTTCCTCCGGGACAGTAACTATGGCTACACCTTC.

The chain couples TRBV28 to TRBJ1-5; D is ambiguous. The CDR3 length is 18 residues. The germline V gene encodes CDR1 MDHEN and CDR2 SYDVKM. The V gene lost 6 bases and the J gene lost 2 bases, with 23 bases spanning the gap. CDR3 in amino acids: CASSRPRPALRGNQPQHF. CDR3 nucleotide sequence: TGTGCCAGCAGCCGCCCTCGGCCTGCCCTGAGGGGCAATCAGCCCCAGCATTTT.

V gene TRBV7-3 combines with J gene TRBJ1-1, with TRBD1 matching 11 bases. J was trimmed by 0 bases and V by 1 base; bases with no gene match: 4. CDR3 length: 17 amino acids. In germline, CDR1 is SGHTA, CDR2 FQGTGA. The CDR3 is CASSLSRTGGMNTEAFF. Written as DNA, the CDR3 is TGTGCCAGCAGCTTAAGTAGGACAGGGGGCATGAACACTGAAGCTTTCTTT.

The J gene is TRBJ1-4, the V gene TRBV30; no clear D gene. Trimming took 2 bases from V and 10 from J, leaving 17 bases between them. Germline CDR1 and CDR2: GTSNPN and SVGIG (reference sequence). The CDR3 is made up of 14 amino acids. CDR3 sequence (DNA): TGTGCCTGGAGTAATTCAGGTCGAGGTATAAAACTGTTTTTT. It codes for CAWSNSGRGIKLFF. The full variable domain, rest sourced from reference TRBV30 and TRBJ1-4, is SQTIHQWPATLVQPVGSPLSLECTVEGTSNPNLYWYRQAAGRGLQLLFYSVGIGQISSEVPQNLSASRPQDRQFILSSKKLLLSDSGFYLCAWSNSGRGIKLFFGSGTQLSVL.

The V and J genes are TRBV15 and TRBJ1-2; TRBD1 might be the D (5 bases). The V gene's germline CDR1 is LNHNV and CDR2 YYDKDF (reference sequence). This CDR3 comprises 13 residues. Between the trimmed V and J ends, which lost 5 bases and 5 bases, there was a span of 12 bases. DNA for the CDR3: TGTGCCACCAGCCCTCAGTCAGGGTATGGCTACACCTTC. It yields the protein CATSPQSGYGYTF.

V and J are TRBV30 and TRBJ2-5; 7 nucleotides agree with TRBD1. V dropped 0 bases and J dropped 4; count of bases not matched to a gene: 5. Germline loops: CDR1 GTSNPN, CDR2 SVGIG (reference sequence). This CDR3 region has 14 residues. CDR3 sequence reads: CAWSVRQGRETQYF. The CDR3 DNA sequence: TGTGCCTGGAGTGTACGACAGGGAAGAGAGACCCAGTACTTC.

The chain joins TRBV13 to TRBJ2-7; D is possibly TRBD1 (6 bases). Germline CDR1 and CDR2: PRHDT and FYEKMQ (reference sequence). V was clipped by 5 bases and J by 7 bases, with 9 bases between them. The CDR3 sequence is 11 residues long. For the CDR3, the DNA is TGTGCCAGCAGCCAGGGGCGGGAGCAGTACTTC. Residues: CASSQGREQYF.

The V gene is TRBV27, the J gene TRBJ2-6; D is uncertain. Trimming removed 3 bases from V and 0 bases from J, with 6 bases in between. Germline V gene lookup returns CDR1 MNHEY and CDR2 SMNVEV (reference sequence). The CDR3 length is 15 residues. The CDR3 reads CASSFGASGANVLTF. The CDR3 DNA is TGTGCCAGCAGTTTTGGCGCCTCTGGGGCCAACGTCCTGACTTTC.

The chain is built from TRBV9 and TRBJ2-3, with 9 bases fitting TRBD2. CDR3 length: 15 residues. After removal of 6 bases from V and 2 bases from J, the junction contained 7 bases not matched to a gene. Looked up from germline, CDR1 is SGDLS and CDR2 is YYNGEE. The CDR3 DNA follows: TGTGCCAGCAACCCCAGCGGGAGGAACACAGATACGCAGTATTTT. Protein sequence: CASNPSGRNTDTQYF.